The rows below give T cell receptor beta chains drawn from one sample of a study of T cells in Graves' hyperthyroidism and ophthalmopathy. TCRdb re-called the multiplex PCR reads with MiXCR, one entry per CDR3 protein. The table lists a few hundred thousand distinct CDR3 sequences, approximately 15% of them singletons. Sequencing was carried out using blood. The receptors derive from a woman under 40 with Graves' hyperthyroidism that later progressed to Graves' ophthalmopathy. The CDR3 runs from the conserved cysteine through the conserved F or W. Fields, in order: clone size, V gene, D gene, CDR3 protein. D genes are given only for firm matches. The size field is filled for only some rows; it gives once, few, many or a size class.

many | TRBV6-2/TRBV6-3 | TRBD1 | CASSHRDRDYFGTGELFF
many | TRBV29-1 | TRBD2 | CSVEGLAGVPETQYF
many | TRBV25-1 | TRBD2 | CASSEAGGIGGNEQFF
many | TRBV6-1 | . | CASSTGQIGLDEQFF
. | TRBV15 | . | CATSRDIRSRGGSYQPQHF
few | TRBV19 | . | CASSAGSGQPQHF
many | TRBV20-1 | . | CSAERYNEQFF
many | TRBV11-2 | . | CASSPGTESYNEQFF
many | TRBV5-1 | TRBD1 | CASSLNPGGGEPQHF
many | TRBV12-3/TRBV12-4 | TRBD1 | CASSFEKQGVIPYEQYF
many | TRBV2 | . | CASSGQLISYNEQFF
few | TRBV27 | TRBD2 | CASSLRSGTSAYNERFF
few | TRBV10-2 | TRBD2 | CASSVLAGVEDEQFF
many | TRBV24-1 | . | CATSDFRDKGMNTEAFF
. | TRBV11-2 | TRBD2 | CASSLGSLAGINEQFF
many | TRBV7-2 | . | CASSTGERETQYF
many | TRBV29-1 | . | CSAERGPGELFF
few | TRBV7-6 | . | CASSLGWTAGNTIYF
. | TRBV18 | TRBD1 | CASSPSGQGGFNEQYF
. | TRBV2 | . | CASRADRTYNEQFF
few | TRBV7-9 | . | CASSLPKENGEQFF
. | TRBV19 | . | CASLWTGAWGNQPQHF
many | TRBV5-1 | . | CASSSFGVGEQYF
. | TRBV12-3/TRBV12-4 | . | CASSTLGGSPGAGELFF
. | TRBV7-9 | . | CASSLVYGSSYEQYF
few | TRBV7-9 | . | CASSLDFEAFF
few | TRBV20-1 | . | CSANGQPNEKLFF
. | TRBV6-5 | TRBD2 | CASSYAGLGDSETQYF
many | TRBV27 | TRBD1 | CASSFIEGAKREQYF
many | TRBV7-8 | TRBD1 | CASSSDRVGGGNQPQHF
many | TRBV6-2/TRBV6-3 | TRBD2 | CASSRLAGGKETQYF
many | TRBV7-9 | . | CASSSGQYTEAFF
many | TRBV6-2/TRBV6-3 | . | CASSLDGPSREQYF
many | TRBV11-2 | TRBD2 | CASSPGAQRGVDTQYF
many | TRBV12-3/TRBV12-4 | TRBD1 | CASSFRGMNPEAFF
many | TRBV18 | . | CASSPFGGKDTDTQYF
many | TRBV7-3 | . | CASSLTGTTGNTIYF
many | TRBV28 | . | CASSMTRGQDYGYTF
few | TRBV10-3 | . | CAVGTQYNGQFF
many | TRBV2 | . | CASSEISGYEQYF
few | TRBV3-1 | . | CASSHTESPGELFF
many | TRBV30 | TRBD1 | CACDRGSGYTF
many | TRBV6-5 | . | CASSYSRTGRGNTIYF
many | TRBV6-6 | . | CASSYATLIQETQYF
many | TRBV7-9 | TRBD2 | CASSPNGGLLDEQYF
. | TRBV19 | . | CASGDRRGEQYF
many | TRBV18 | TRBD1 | CASSPGTGPQHGYTF
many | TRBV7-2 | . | CASSLEIQWNDEQYF
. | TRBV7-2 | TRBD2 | CASSPGLAGQYF
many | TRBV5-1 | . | CASSYGGANTGELFF
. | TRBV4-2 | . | CASSQDFGASYNEQFF
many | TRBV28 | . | CASSSPSGVSNQPQHF
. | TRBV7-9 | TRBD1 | CASSLKTGIYSYEQYF
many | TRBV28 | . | CASSSRLLAKNIQYF
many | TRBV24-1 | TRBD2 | CATSDSGTSGRVDSYEQYF
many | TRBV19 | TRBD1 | CASSIGRGSTEAFF
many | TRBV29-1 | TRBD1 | CSVARQGATDNSPLHF
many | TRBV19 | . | CASSMSSRVWETQYF
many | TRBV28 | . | CASSPTGLDPDTQYF